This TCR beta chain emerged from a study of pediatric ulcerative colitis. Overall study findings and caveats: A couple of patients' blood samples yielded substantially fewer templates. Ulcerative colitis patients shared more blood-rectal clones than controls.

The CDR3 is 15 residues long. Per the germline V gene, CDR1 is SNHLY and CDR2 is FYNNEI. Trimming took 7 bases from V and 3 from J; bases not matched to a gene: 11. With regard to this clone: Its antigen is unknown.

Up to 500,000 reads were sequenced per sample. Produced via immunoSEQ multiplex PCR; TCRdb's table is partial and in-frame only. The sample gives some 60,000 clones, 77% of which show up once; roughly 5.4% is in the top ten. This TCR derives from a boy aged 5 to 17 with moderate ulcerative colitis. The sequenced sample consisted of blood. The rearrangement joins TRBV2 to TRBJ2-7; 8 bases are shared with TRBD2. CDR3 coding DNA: TGTGCCAGCACACTCATAGCGGGGAGCTTCTACGAGCAGTACTTC. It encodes CASTLIAGSFYEQYF.